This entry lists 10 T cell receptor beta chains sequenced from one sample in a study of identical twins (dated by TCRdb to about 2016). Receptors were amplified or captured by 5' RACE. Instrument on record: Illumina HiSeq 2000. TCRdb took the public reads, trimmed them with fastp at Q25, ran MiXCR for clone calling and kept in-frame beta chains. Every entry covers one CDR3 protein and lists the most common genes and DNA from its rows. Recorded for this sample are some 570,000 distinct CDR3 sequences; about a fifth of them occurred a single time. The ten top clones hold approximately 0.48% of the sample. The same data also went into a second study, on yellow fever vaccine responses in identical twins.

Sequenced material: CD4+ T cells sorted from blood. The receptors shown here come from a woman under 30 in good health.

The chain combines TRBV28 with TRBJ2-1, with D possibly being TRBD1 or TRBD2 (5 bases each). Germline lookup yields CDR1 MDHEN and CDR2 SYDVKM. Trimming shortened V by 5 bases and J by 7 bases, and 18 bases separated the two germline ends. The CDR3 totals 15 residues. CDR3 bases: TGTGCCAGCAGTGCCCCCGGGCCATGGGGGAATGAGCAGTTCTTC. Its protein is CASSAPGPWGNEQFF.

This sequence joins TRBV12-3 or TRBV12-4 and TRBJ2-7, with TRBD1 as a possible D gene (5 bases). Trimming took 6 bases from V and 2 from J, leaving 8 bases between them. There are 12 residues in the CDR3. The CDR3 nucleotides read TGTGCCAGCAGCTGGACAACCTACGAGCAGTACTTC. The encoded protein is CASSWTTYEQYF.

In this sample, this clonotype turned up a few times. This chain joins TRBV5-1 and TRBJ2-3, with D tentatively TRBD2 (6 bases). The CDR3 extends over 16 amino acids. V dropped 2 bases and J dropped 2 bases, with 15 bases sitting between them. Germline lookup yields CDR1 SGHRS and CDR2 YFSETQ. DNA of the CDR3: TGCGCCAGCAGCTTACGGGACTCCCGATACACAGATACGCAGTATTTT. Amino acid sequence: CASSLRDSRYTDTQYF. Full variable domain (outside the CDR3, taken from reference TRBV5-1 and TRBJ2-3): KAGVTQTPRYLIKTRGQQVTLSCSPISGHRSVSWYQQTPGQGLQFLFEYFSETQRNKGNFPGRFSGRQFSNSRSEMNVSTLELGDSALYLCASSLRDSRYTDTQYFGPGTRLTVL.

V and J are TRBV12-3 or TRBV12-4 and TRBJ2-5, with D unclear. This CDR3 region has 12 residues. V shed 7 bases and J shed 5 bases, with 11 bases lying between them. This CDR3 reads CASIKTGETQYF. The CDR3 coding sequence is TGTGCCAGCATCAAAACTGGGGAGACCCAGTACTTC.

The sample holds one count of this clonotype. The CDR3 loop is CASSLVSGGAVRDEQFF. The CDR3 bases are TGCGCCAGCAGCTTGGTCTCAGGGGGCGCAGTGAGGGATGAGCAGTTCTTC. This chain joins TRBV5-1 and TRBJ2-1; TRBD1 agrees at 8 bases. Germline V lookup: CDR1 SGHRS, CDR2 YFSETQ. V lost 0 bases to trimming and J lost 8 bases; unmatched junction nucleotides: 13. CDR3 length: 17 residues.

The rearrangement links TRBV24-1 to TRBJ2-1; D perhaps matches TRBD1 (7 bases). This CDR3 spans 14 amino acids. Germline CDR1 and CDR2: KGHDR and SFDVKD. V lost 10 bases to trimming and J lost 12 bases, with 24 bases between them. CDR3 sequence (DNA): TGTGCCACTGGCTTAAAGGGCGGGACAGAACGGCAGTTCTTC. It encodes CATGLKGGTERQFF.

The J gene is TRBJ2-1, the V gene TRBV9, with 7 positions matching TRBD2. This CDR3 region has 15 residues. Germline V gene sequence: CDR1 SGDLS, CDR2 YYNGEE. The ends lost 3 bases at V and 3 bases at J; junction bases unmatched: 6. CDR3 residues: CASSDTSAFYNEQFF. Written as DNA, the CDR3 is TGTGCCAGCAGCGACACTAGCGCCTTCTACAATGAGCAGTTCTTC. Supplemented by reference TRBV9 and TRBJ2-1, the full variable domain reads DSGVTQTPKHLITATGQRVTLRCSPRSGDLSVYWYQQSLDQGLQFLIQYYNGEERAKGNILERFSAQQFPDLHSELNLSSLELGDSALYFCASSDTSAFYNEQFFGPGTRLTVL.

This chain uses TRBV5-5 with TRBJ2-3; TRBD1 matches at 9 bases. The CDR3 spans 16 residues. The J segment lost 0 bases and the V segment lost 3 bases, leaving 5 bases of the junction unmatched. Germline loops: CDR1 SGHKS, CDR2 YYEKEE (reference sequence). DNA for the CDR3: TGTGCCAGCAGCTCGATGACAGGGGGTAGCACAGATACGCAGTATTTT. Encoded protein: CASSSMTGGSTDTQYF.

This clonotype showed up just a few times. CDR3 amino acids: CASSPWTGETQYF. The CDR3 coding sequence is TGTGCCAGCAGTCCCTGGACGGGGGAGACCCAGTACTTC. The genes are TRBV6-4 and TRBJ2-5, with TRBD2 as a possible D gene (5 bases). CDR3 length: 13 amino acids. V was cut by 5 bases and J by 5 bases, with 12 bases left in between. CDR1 MRHNA and CDR2 SNTAGT come from the germline V gene.

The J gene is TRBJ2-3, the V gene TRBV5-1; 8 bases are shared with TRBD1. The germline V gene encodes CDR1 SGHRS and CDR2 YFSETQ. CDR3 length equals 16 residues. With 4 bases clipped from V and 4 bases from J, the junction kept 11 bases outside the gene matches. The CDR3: CASSAPLDRDPDTQYF. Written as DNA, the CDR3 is TGCGCCAGCAGCGCGCCCTTGGACAGGGACCCAGATACGCAGTATTTT.